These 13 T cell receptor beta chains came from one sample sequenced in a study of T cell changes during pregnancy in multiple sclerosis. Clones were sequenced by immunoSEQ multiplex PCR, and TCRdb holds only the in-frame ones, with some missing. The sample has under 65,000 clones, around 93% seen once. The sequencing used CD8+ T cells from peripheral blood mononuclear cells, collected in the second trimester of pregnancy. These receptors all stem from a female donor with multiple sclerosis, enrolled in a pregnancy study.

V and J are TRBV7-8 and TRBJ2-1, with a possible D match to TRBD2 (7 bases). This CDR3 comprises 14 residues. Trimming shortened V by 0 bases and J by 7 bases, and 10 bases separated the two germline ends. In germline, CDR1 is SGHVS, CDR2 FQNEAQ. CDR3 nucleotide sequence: TGTGCCAGCAGCTTAGCGCGGGGGCCGAATGAGCAGTTCTTC. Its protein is CASSLARGPNEQFF.

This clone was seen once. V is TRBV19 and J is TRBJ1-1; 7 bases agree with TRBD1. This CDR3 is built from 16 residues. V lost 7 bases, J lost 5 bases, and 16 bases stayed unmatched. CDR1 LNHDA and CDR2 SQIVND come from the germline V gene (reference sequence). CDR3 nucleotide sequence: TGTGCCAGTACCCCGATCCCGACGGACAGGTGGACTGAAGCTTTCTTT. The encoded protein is CASTPIPTDRWTEAFF.

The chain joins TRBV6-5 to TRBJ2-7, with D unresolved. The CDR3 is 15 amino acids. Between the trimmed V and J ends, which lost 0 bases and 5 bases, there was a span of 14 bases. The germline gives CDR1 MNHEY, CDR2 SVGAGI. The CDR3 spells CASSYSLGRVNEQYF. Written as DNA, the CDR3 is TGTGCCAGCAGTTACTCGTTGGGCAGAGTTAACGAGCAGTACTTC.

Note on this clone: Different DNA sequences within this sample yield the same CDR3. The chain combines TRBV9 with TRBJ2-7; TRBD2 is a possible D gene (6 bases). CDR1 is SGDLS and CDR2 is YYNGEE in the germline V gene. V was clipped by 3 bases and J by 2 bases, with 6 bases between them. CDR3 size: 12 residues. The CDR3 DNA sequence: TGTGCCAGCAGCGGCGGGACCTACGAGCAGTACTTC. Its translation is CASSGGTYEQYF.

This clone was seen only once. For the CDR3, the DNA is TGCGCCAGCAAGGGGGGGAAGAACACTGAAGCTTTCTTT. Protein sequence: CASKGGKNTEAFF. The rearrangement uses TRBV10-2 and TRBJ1-1, with D possibly being TRBD1 (6 bases). The CDR3 consists of 13 residues. The V end was cut by 7 bases, the J end by 1 base, with 10 bases between. Germline V gene sequence: CDR1 WSHSY, CDR2 SAAADI.

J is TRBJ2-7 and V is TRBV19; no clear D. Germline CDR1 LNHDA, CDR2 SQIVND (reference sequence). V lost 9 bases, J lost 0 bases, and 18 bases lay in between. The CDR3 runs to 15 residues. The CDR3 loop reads CASAHSQRSSYEQYF. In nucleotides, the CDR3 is TGTGCCAGCGCCCACTCCCAGAGGAGCTCCTACGAGCAGTACTTC.

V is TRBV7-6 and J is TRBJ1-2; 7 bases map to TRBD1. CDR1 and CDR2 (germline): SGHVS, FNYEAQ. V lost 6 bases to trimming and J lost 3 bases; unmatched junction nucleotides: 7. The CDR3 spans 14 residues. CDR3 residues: CASSPGTAHYGYTF. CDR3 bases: TGTGCCAGCAGTCCCGGGACAGCCCACTATGGCTACACCTTC.

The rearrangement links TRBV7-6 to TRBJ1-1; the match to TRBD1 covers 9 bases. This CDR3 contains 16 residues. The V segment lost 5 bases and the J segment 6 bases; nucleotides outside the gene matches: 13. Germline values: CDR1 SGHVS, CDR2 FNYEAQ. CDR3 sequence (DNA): TGTGCCAGCAGCCCTGGACAGGGGAGCTTGGGCGCTGAAGCTTTCTTT. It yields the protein CASSPGQGSLGAEAFF.

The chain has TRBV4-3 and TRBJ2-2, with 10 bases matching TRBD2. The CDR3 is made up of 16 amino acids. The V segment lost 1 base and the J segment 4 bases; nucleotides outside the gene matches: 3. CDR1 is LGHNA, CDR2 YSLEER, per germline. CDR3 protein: CASSQASGGGTGELFF. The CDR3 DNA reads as TGCGCCAGCAGCCAAGCTAGCGGGGGTGGCACCGGGGAGCTGTTTTTT.

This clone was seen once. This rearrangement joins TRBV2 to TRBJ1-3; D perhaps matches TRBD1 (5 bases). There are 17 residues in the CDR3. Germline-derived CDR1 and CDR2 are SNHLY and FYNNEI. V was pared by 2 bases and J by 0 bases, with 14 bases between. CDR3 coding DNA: TGTGCCAGCAGTGAAAGCAGGGATAGCATCTCTGGAAACACCATATATTTT. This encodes CASSESRDSISGNTIYF.

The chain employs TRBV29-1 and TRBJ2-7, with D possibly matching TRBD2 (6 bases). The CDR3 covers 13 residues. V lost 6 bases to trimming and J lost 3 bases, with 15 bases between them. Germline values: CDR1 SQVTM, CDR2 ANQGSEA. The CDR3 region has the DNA TGCAGCGTCTTGGTGGAGGGAAACTACGAGCAGTACTTC. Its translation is CSVLVEGNYEQYF.

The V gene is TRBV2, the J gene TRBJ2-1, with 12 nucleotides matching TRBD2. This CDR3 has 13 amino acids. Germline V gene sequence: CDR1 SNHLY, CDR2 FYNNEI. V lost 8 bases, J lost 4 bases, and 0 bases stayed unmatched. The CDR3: CASGLAGYNEQFF. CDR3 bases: TGTGCCAGCGGACTAGCGGGGTACAATGAGCAGTTCTTC. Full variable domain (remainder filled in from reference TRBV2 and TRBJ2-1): EPEVTQTPSHQVTQMGQEVILRCVPISNHLYFYWYRQILGQKVEFLVSFYNNEISEKSEIFDDQFSVERPDGSNFTLKIRSTKLEDSAMYFCASGLAGYNEQFFGPGTRLTVL.

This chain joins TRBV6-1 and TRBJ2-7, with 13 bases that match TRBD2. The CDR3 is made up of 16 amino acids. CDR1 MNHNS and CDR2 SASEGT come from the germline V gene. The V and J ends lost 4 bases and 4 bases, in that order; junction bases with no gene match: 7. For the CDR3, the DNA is TGTGCCAGCAGTGGACCCGGACTAGCGGGAGAATACGAGCAGTACTTC. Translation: CASSGPGLAGEYEQYF.